Presented here are 21 T cell receptor beta chains from one specimen sequenced in a study of blood T cells in healthy people across ages. A second PCR, run for roughly 7 to 12 cycles, used a sample-barcoded 5' primer plus a J-beta primer mix. A single record per CDR3 protein comes from TCRdb applying MiXCR to the 5' RACE reads. The repertoire holds more than 1 million distinct CDR3 sequences, with 40% to 55% as singletons. Material: blood. The receptors stem from a woman in her sixties in good health.

This clonotype was seen a handful of times. This chain links TRBV2 with TRBJ2-7, with D hard to call. The germline gives CDR1 SNHLY, CDR2 FYNNEI. The CDR3 totals 12 residues. Trimming took 5 bases from V and 4 from J, leaving 9 bases between them. CDR3 region: CASSRVPYEQYF. The DNA of the CDR3 is TGTGCCAGCAGTAGGGTCCCGTACGAGCAGTACTTC.

The chain is built from TRBV20-1 and TRBJ2-3, with D tentatively TRBD2 (6 bases). The CDR3 has 15 amino acids. V shed 0 bases and J shed 4 bases, with 14 bases lying between them. CDR1 DFQATT and CDR2 SNEGSKA come from the germline V gene (reference sequence). The CDR3 coding sequence is TGCAGTGCTAGAGATCCGGGCGGGGACTCAGATACGCAGTATTTT. Translation: CSARDPGGDSDTQYF.

In regard to this clonotype: Compared with germline, one end of the junction differs, possibly owing to a read error. The rearrangement uses TRBV7-4 and TRBJ2-1; TRBD2 is a possible D gene (6 bases). This CDR3 has 15 residues. The germline CDR1 and CDR2 sequences are SGHVT and SQSDAQ. For the CDR3, the DNA is TGTGCCAACAGCTTAGAACGGGGGTGGGACAATGAGCAGTTCTTC. This sequence encodes CANSLERGWDNEQFF.

This clonotype was found a few times. This rearrangement joins TRBV15 to TRBJ2-7; D is unclear. The CDR3 covers 13 residues. V was trimmed by 3 bases and J by 2 bases, leaving 8 bases between them. The V gene's germline CDR1 is LNHNV and CDR2 YYDKDF (reference sequence). The CDR3 region has the DNA TGTGCCACCAGCAGTAGAGTACCCTACGAGCAGTACTTC. Translation: CATSSRVPYEQYF.

The chain recombines TRBV5-4 with TRBJ2-7; possibly TRBD1 or TRBD2 for D (6 bases each). The tail of the sequence fits TRBJ2-5 better, so the J call may be wrong. Germline CDR1 reads SGHNT; CDR2 reads YYREEE (reference sequence). The CDR3 is made up of 13 amino acids. The CDR3 DNA follows: TGTGCCACCTCGGGACTGGTAGGGGGGACCCAGTACTTC. Amino acids: CATSGLVGGTQYF.

The chain joins TRBV7-2 to TRBJ2-7; 9 bases align to TRBD1. The germline V gene has CDR1 SGHTA and CDR2 FQGNSA. CDR3 length equals 17 residues. With 5 bases clipped from V and 3 bases from J, the junction kept 14 bases outside the gene matches. CDR3 loop: CASSLIISGTGFYEQYF. DNA for the CDR3: TGTGCCAGCAGCCTCATAATTTCCGGGACAGGGTTCTACGAGCAGTACTTC.

The gene calls are TRBV12-3 or TRBV12-4 and TRBJ1-2; a possible D gene is TRBD1 (5 bases). V was pared by 3 bases and J by 5 bases, with 10 bases between. The CDR3 covers 13 residues. CDR3: CASSFDRPYGYTF. CDR3 nucleotides: TGTGCCAGCAGTTTTGACAGACCGTATGGCTACACCTTC.

The chain carries TRBV5-4 and TRBJ2-1; 12 nucleotides match TRBD2. The CDR3 runs to 15 residues. The V segment lost 4 bases and the J segment 7 bases; nucleotides outside the gene matches: 6. CDR1 is SGHNT and CDR2 is YYREEE in the germline V gene (reference sequence). CDR3 region: CASSKTSGSRNEQFF. DNA of the CDR3: TGTGCCAGCAGCAAGACTAGCGGGAGTCGAAATGAGCAGTTCTTC.

CDR3 protein: CATRGQTGGYTF. The CDR3 coding sequence is TGTGCCACCCGGGGACAGACGGGTGGCTACACCTTC. This rearrangement joins TRBV24-1 to TRBJ1-2, with TRBD1 matching 7 bases. The germline V gene encodes CDR1 KGHDR and CDR2 SFDVKD. This CDR3 spans 12 amino acids. With V trimmed by 9 bases and J by 7 bases, 7 bases remained unmatched.

The chain joins TRBV20-1 to TRBJ2-3; unclear D gene. The germline gives CDR1 DFQATT, CDR2 SNEGSKA (reference sequence). The CDR3 spans 11 residues. V lost 5 bases and J lost 5, with 8 bases in between. CDR3 residues: CSASARDTQYF. Written as DNA, the CDR3 is TGCAGTGCTTCCGCCAGAGATACGCAGTATTTT.

This clonotype was counted a single time. The CDR3 nucleotides read TGTGCCAGCAGCAGTGGAATGTACTTC. Its protein product is CASSSGMYF. This chain joins TRBV21-1 and TRBJ2-5. TRBV21-1 constitutes a pseudogene. This CDR3 has 9 residues.

In the case of this clonotype: The junction departs from germline at one end; a sequencing error may be responsible. The V and J genes are TRBV11-2 and TRBJ2-3; TRBD1 matches at 7 bases. Germline V gives CDR1 SGHAT, CDR2 FQNNGV. CDR3 size: 14 residues. DNA of the CDR3: TGTGCCAGCAGCGTAGAACAGGGGACAGATACGCAGTATTTT. This translates into CASSVEQGTDTQYF.

V gene TRBV29-1 combines with J gene TRBJ2-1, with D tentatively TRBD2 (6 bases). This CDR3 spans 15 amino acids. V gave up 3 bases and J gave up 2 bases, with 14 bases separating them. Germline CDR1 is SQVTM and CDR2 is ANQGSEA. The CDR3 reads CSVDGPVAAYNEQFF. The CDR3 DNA is TGCAGCGTTGACGGGCCGGTAGCGGCCTACAATGAGCAGTTCTTC.

This clonotype was counted a few times. This chain connects TRBV5-1 to TRBJ1-2, with 7 bases lining up with TRBD1. Trimming removed 0 bases from V and 7 bases from J; junction bases left unmatched: 12. Germline-derived CDR1 and CDR2 are SGHRS and YFSETQ. The CDR3 extends over 16 amino acids. The CDR3 coding sequence is TGCGCCAGCAGCTTGGTGACAGGGAGGAAGATGTCTGGCTACACCTTC. Translation gives CASSLVTGRKMSGYTF.

The rearrangement joins TRBV21-1 to TRBJ1-3. TRBV21-1 is shown as a pseudogene. This CDR3 region has 18 residues. The CDR3 spells CASSPTKGPENSGNTIYF. CDR3 in DNA: TGTGCCAGCAGCCCTACGAAAGGCCCGGAAAACTCTGGAAACACCATATATTTT.

This clonotype was observed a few times. The J gene is TRBJ2-7, the V gene TRBV20-1; weak D call: TRBD1 (6 bases). The germline V gene encodes CDR1 DFQATT and CDR2 SNEGSKA (reference sequence). This CDR3 contains 14 residues. Trimming stripped 4 bases from V and 0 bases from J, with 13 bases between. CDR3: CSAIPDRSSYEQYF. The CDR3 coding sequence is TGCAGTGCTATCCCAGACAGGAGCTCCTACGAGCAGTACTTC.

This rearrangement joins TRBV20-1 to TRBJ2-1; 13 positions agree with TRBD2. This CDR3 contains 15 residues. Germline CDR1 reads DFQATT; CDR2 reads SNEGSKA (reference sequence). Losses at the gene ends were 0 bases for V and 6 bases for J; bases not matched to a gene: 2. CDR3: CSARELAGGPNEQFF. The DNA of the CDR3 is TGCAGTGCTAGAGAACTAGCGGGAGGGCCCAATGAGCAGTTCTTC.

In its sample, this clonotype was seen many times. The J gene is TRBJ1-2, the V gene TRBV29-1; no clear D. The CDR3 contains 13 residues. V was shortened by 0 bases and J by 5 bases, with 10 bases between the two germline ends. Germline V gene lookup returns CDR1 SQVTM and CDR2 ANQGSEA. The CDR3 is CSVEDPDTYGYTF. DNA for the CDR3: TGCAGCGTTGAAGATCCGGATACTTATGGCTACACCTTC.

The table lists this clonotype with a few counts. This chain uses TRBV29-1 with TRBJ2-7, with D perhaps TRBD1 (5 bases). Germline-derived CDR1 and CDR2 are SQVTM and ANQGSEA. Trimming cost V 2 bases and J 2 bases, with 7 bases left between them. The CDR3 runs to 12 residues. CDR3 sequence (DNA): TGCAGCGTTGAAAGGGGCCCCTACGAGCAGTACTTC. Protein product: CSVERGPYEQYF.

The chain couples TRBV20-1 to TRBJ2-3; tentatively, D is TRBD2 (5 bases). The length of the CDR3 is 19 residues. V lost 1 base to trimming and J lost 7 bases, with 30 bases between them. Germline V gene sequence: CDR1 DFQATT, CDR2 SNEGSKA (reference sequence). The CDR3 sequence is CSARGRVESYSDPVYTQYF. CDR3 nucleotide sequence: TGCAGTGCTAGAGGGCGGGTCGAGAGCTACAGCGACCCGGTCTATACGCAGTATTTT.

This clonotype was counted only a few times. The chain links TRBV20-1 to TRBJ2-7; TRBD2 matches 8 bases. CDR1 and CDR2 (germline): DFQATT, SNEGSKA (reference sequence). V gave up 0 bases and J gave up 0 bases; unmatched junction bases: 4. This CDR3 comprises 15 residues. The CDR3 loop reads CSARDGLAGSYEQYF. CDR3 in DNA: TGCAGTGCTAGAGATGGCCTAGCGGGCTCCTACGAGCAGTACTTC.